Following are 31 T cell receptor beta chains from one sample sequenced in a study of blood T cell repertoires in COVID-19. The data were produced by immunoSEQ multiplex PCR, yet TCRdb's version contains in-frame clones alone and is incomplete. The table lists 220,000 or so clones, about 90% of them singletons. Sample: PBMCs or T cells enriched from blood (not recorded which). All receptors come from a man aged 30 to 45 who had been exposed to COVID-19.

This sequence joins TRBV7-2 and TRBJ2-3, with TRBD1 matching 7 bases. The CDR3 totals 14 residues. With 6 bases clipped from V and 3 bases from J, the junction kept 6 bases outside the gene matches. Per germline, CDR1 SGHTA and CDR2 FQGNSA. CDR3 DNA: TGTGCCAGCAGTCATCGGACAGGAACAGATACGCAGTATTTT. This translates into CASSHRTGTDTQYF.

The chain combines TRBV30 with TRBJ2-3, with TRBD1 matching over 8 bases. V was clipped by 4 bases and J by 8 bases; unmatched bases: 2. From germline, CDR1 is GTSNPN and CDR2 SVGIG (reference sequence). This CDR3 comprises 11 residues. The CDR3 reads CAWTTGGTQYF. The CDR3 bases are TGTGCCTGGACCACAGGGGGTACGCAGTATTTT.

The chain recombines TRBV3-1 (or the pseudogene TRBV3-2) with TRBJ1-1, with 7 nucleotides matching TRBD1. Trimming removed 0 bases from V and 7 bases from J; junction bases left unmatched: 8. The CDR3 has 15 amino acids. The V gene's germline CDR1 is LGHDT and CDR2 YNNKEL (reference sequence). CDR3 region: CASSQEGNRGVEAFF. Written as DNA, the CDR3 is TGTGCCAGCAGCCAAGAAGGGAACAGGGGCGTTGAAGCTTTCTTT.

The V and J genes are TRBV3-1 (or the pseudogene TRBV3-2) and TRBJ1-1; 8 nucleotides match TRBD1. V was clipped by 8 bases and J by 5 bases; unmatched bases: 10. CDR1 is LGHDT, CDR2 YNNKEL, per germline (reference sequence). The CDR3 consists of 14 residues. The CDR3 sequence: CASSNRQGLTEAFF. DNA of the CDR3: TGTGCCAGCTCAAACCGACAGGGGTTAACTGAAGCTTTCTTT.

DNA of the CDR3: TGTGCCAGCTCGGCAGGACAGGTCATGAACACTGAAGCTTTCTTT. Its translation is CASSAGQVMNTEAFF. The J gene is TRBJ1-1, the V gene TRBV18, with 7 bases matching TRBD1. The germline V gene has CDR1 KGHSH and CDR2 LQKENI. The length of the CDR3 is 15 residues. V shed 6 bases and J 0 bases; nucleotides not matched to a gene: 7.

V is TRBV29-1 and J is TRBJ2-5, with TRBD1 matching 10 bases. CDR3 length: 13 amino acids. Unmatched junction bases numbered 7, after V lost 7 bases and J lost 5 bases. The germline V gene has CDR1 SQVTM and CDR2 ANQGSEA. Here the CDR3 reads CSASGQGGETQYF. The CDR3 DNA is TGCAGCGCCTCCGGACAGGGGGGGGAGACCCAGTACTTC.

The rearrangement links TRBV7-2 to TRBJ1-2, with 7 positions matching TRBD1. The CDR3 extends over 17 amino acids. V lost 2 bases, J lost 1 base, and 10 bases stayed unmatched. CDR1 and CDR2 (germline): SGHTA, FQGNSA. CDR3 residues: CASSLRGGAEGNYGYTF. The CDR3 DNA reads as TGTGCCAGCAGCTTAAGAGGGGGCGCGGAGGGTAACTATGGCTACACCTTC.

The CDR3 is CATSRAGGTGEQYF. The CDR3 DNA reads as TGTGCCACCAGCAGAGCGGGCGGGACGGGCGAGCAGTACTTC. V usage is TRBV15 and J usage is TRBJ2-7; D may be TRBD2 (6 bases). CDR1 is LNHNV and CDR2 is YYDKDF in the germline V gene (reference sequence). With 1 base removed from V and 6 bases from J, the gap between germline ends came to 13 bases. This CDR3 spans 14 amino acids.

V usage is TRBV4-2 and J usage is TRBJ1-2; TRBD1 agrees at 10 bases. CDR1 LGHNA and CDR2 YNFKEQ come from the germline V gene. V was pared by 7 bases and J by 4 bases, with 6 bases of the junction left unmatched. CDR3 length: 14 amino acids. The CDR3 coding sequence is TGTGCCAGCACCACGGGACAGGGGTTCTATGGCTACACCTTC. It yields the protein CASTTGQGFYGYTF.

The V gene is TRBV10-3, the J gene TRBJ1-6; a weak D match, TRBD1 (5 bases). Trimming took off 3 bases at V and 12 bases at J, with 12 bases between the two ends. The CDR3 runs to 13 residues. Germline CDR1 reads ENHRY; CDR2 reads SYGVKD. This CDR3 is CAISDPPGIPLHF. The CDR3 bases are TGTGCCATCAGTGACCCCCCAGGGATACCCCTCCACTTT.

This chain uses TRBV11-1 with TRBJ2-5; 8 nucleotides line up with TRBD2. After removal of 5 bases from V and 5 bases from J, the junction contained 13 bases not matched to a gene. The CDR3 is 16 amino acids. Germline V gene sequence: CDR1 SGHAT, CDR2 FQDESV (reference sequence). The CDR3 spells CASSVRTSSFRETQYF. CDR3 sequence (DNA): TGTGCCAGCAGCGTAAGGACTAGCAGTTTTCGGGAGACCCAGTACTTC.

The V and J genes are TRBV6-5 and TRBJ1-5; 7 nucleotides match TRBD1. The CDR3 is made up of 13 amino acids. Germline V gives CDR1 MNHEY, CDR2 SVGAGI. V shed 6 bases, J shed 5 bases, and the junction held 4 bases outside the gene matches. DNA of the CDR3: TGTGCCAGCAGAAAAGACAGGGATCAGCCCCAGCATTTT. This gives the protein CASRKDRDQPQHF.

This chain's CDR3 is CASSPRGRGLDEKLFF. The CDR3 bases are TGCGCCAGCAGTCCCCGAGGAAGGGGGCTGGATGAAAAACTGTTTTTT. This sequence joins TRBV4-1 and TRBJ1-4; 7 bases map to TRBD1. This CDR3 contains 16 residues. The germline CDR1 and CDR2 sequences are MGHRA and YSYEKL. The junction had 13 bases not matched to a gene; V was cut back by 6 bases and J by 6 bases.

This clone was seen just once. The J gene is TRBJ2-1, the V gene TRBV6-5; the match to TRBD2 covers 9 bases. This CDR3 has 16 residues. CDR1 and CDR2 (germline): MNHEY, SVGAGI. The ends lost 1 base at V and 7 bases at J; junction bases unmatched: 8. CDR3 loop: CASSYYGASGVNEQFF. DNA for the CDR3: TGTGCCAGCAGTTACTATGGAGCTAGCGGGGTAAATGAGCAGTTCTTC.

The chain employs TRBV5-1 and TRBJ1-6; perhaps TRBD1 as D (6 bases). Germline V gene sequence: CDR1 SGHRS, CDR2 YFSETQ. V was cut by 0 bases and J by 4 bases, with 8 bases left in between. There are 15 residues in the CDR3. CDR3 coding DNA: TGCGCCAGCAGCTTGGAGAGGGGGTATAATTCACCCCTCCACTTT. Amino acids: CASSLERGYNSPLHF.

CDR3 DNA sequence: TGTGCCAGCAGCTTAGGCGGGTGTAGCAATCAGCCCCAGCATTTT. This gives the protein CASSLGGCSNQPQHF. This chain uses TRBV11-3 with TRBJ1-5; D not resolved. Germline V gene sequence: CDR1 SGHNT, CDR2 YENEEA. The CDR3 has 15 amino acids. Trimming removed 1 base from V and 0 bases from J, with 7 bases in between.

The table lists this clone with a count of one. This chain links TRBV3-1 (or the pseudogene TRBV3-2) with TRBJ2-7; TRBD1 aligns across 7 bases. The CDR3 loop spans 15 amino acids. V lost 2 bases to trimming and J lost 2 bases; unmatched junction nucleotides: 6. CDR1 and CDR2 from the germline V gene are LGHDT and YNNKEL (reference sequence). The CDR3 coding sequence is TGTGCCAGCAGCCAATGGGACAGATATCCCTACGAGCAGTACTTC. It is translated as CASSQWDRYPYEQYF.

The chain is built from TRBV6-5 and TRBJ1-1; TRBD1 matches at 8 bases. Unmatched junction bases numbered 10, after V lost 6 bases and J lost 4 bases. The CDR3 extends over 15 amino acids. Germline lookup yields CDR1 MNHEY and CDR2 SVGAGI. CDR3: CASSGNRGFGTEAFF. The CDR3 DNA is TGTGCCAGCAGCGGAAACAGGGGGTTTGGCACTGAAGCTTTCTTT.

V gene TRBV11-2 combines with J gene TRBJ1-1; possible D gene TRBD1, 6 bases. Trimming left V 4 bases short and J 4 bases short, with 19 bases between. This CDR3 comprises 16 residues. The V gene's germline CDR1 is SGHAT and CDR2 FQNNGV. This chain's CDR3 is CASSSYAGEGSTEAFF. DNA for the CDR3: TGTGCCAGCAGCTCGTATGCAGGGGAGGGGAGCACTGAAGCTTTCTTT.

This clone was seen once. The CDR3 spells CSAVTGIGYTF. For the CDR3, the DNA is TGCAGTGCTGTGACAGGGATCGGCTACACCTTC. The chain joins TRBV20-1 to TRBJ1-2; TRBD1 matches 7 bases. The ends lost 5 bases at V and 8 bases at J; junction bases unmatched: 5. CDR1 is DFQATT and CDR2 is SNEGSKA in the germline V gene (reference sequence). The CDR3 has 11 amino acids.

V is TRBV9 and J is TRBJ2-2, with unresolved D. This CDR3 comprises 14 residues. CDR1 is SGDLS and CDR2 is YYNGEE in the germline V gene. Between the trimmed V and J ends, which lost 0 bases and 1 base, there was a span of 4 bases. This CDR3 is CASSVVRNTGELFF. The CDR3 DNA reads as TGTGCCAGCAGCGTAGTCAGGAACACCGGGGAGCTGTTTTTT.

This chain uses TRBV5-1 with TRBJ2-1; D not certain. This CDR3 region has 17 residues. Trimming removed 0 bases at V and 0 bases at J, with 13 bases between. CDR1 SGHRS and CDR2 YFSETQ come from the germline V gene. The CDR3 sequence: CASSLAPRYLSYNEQFF. CDR3 sequence (DNA): TGCGCCAGCAGCTTGGCCCCGCGGTACCTCTCCTACAATGAGCAGTTCTTC.

V is TRBV2 and J is TRBJ1-6, with D possibly being TRBD1 (5 bases). Germline CDR1 and CDR2: SNHLY and FYNNEI. With 7 bases removed from V and 7 bases from J, the gap between germline ends came to 17 bases. This CDR3 comprises 15 residues. CDR3: CASTVPQRGNSPLHF. Here the CDR3 DNA reads TGTGCCAGCACAGTTCCCCAGCGGGGGAATTCACCCCTCCACTTT.

J is TRBJ1-1 and V is TRBV9; D not resolved. V lost 5 bases and J lost 4, with 15 bases in between. The CDR3 has 14 residues. CDR1 is SGDLS and CDR2 is YYNGEE in the germline V gene. CDR3 sequence: CASSNSGFGTEAFF. Here the CDR3 DNA reads TGTGCCAGCAGTAATTCAGGTTTTGGCACTGAAGCTTTCTTT.

This chain uses TRBV7-2 with TRBJ2-7; tentatively, D is TRBD1 (6 bases). The CDR3 loop spans 16 amino acids. The germline gives CDR1 SGHTA, CDR2 FQGNSA. V lost 4 bases, J lost 3 bases, and 19 bases lay in between. CDR3 sequence (DNA): TGTGCCAGCAGCTGGGGGCTCGGTTCTACAGGCTACGAGCAGTACTTC. Protein product: CASSWGLGSTGYEQYF.

This clone was detected only once. CDR3 in amino acids: CASSYLRQGNEQFF. The CDR3 bases are TGTGCCAGCAGTTATCTCAGGCAAGGCAATGAGCAGTTCTTC. The rearrangement uses TRBV6-2 or TRBV6-3 and TRBJ2-1; D remains unclear. This CDR3 is built from 14 residues. The germline CDR1 and CDR2 sequences are MNHEY and SVGEGT. Trimming took 3 bases from V and 6 from J, leaving 12 bases between them.

The chain uses TRBV14 and TRBJ2-1; D possibly corresponds to TRBD1 (5 bases). CDR1 and CDR2 from the germline V gene are SGHDN and FVKESK. The CDR3 extends over 13 amino acids. Between the trimmed V and J ends, which lost 1 base and 10 bases, there was a span of 11 bases. The CDR3 reads CASSQAVQGEQFF. CDR3 nucleotide sequence: TGTGCCAGCAGCCAAGCGGTCCAGGGAGAGCAGTTCTTC. The whole variable domain, filled in from reference TRBV14 and TRBJ2-1, reads EAGVTQFPSHSVIEKGQTVTLRCDPISGHDNLYWYRRVMGKEIKFLLHFVKESKQDESGMPNNRFLAERTGGTYSTLKVQPAELEDSGVYFCASSQAVQGEQFFGPGTRLTVL.

V is TRBV10-3 and J is TRBJ2-2, with a possible D match to TRBD1 (7 bases). Trimming stripped 5 bases from V and 6 bases from J, with 16 bases between. Per germline, CDR1 ENHRY and CDR2 SYGVKD. The CDR3 covers 15 residues. This CDR3 is CAISPTDREAGELFF. In nucleotides, the CDR3 is TGTGCCATCAGTCCGACTGACAGGGAGGCCGGGGAGCTGTTTTTT.

The chain carries TRBV5-4 and TRBJ1-1; the D gene is possibly TRBD1 (5 bases). V lost 6 bases and J lost 4, with 19 bases in between. The CDR3 totals 15 residues. Germline CDR1 is SGHNT and CDR2 is YYREEE (reference sequence). CDR3 coding DNA: TGTGCCAGCACCCTGGGGCCCAGCTTAGGCACTGAAGCTTTCTTT. Its translation is CASTLGPSLGTEAFF.

This rearrangement joins TRBV29-1 to TRBJ1-2, with a weak D call TRBD1 (6 bases). Germline CDR1 reads SQVTM; CDR2 reads ANQGSEA. The CDR3 totals 12 residues. With 4 bases removed from V and 6 bases from J, the gap between germline ends came to 12 bases. This CDR3 is CSVVSGVHGYTF. DNA for the CDR3: TGCAGCGTTGTCTCAGGGGTCCATGGCTACACCTTC.

This chain connects TRBV7-8 to TRBJ2-3, with 7 bases identical to TRBD2. The junction had 8 bases not matched to a gene; V was cut back by 2 bases and J by 0 bases. The CDR3 loop spans 17 amino acids. CDR1 is SGHVS, CDR2 FQNEAQ, per germline. The CDR3 bases are TGTGCCAGCAGCTTAAGTTGGGCGGGGGTTAGCACAGATACGCAGTATTTT. This codes for CASSLSWAGVSTDTQYF.